Following are 5 T cell receptor beta chains from one sample sequenced in a study of cytomegalovirus exposure and HLA in healthy donors. The PCR had 60 Vbeta and 13 Jbeta primers. This table comes from immunoSEQ multiplex PCR, and its TCRdb copy is limited to in-frame clones, with some not included. The table lists over 110,000 clones, more than 75% of them singletons. Sequenced input: PBMCs. The receptors were gathered from a female donor in good health and CMV-seronegative.

The chain links TRBV27 to TRBJ1-5; maybe TRBD1 (6 bases). V lost 5 bases to trimming and J lost 7 bases, with 15 bases between them. Per germline, CDR1 MNHEY and CDR2 SMNVEV (reference sequence). The CDR3 consists of 14 residues. Here the CDR3 DNA reads TGTGCCAGCAGTGAATACAGGGTAAGGCAGCCCCAGCATTTT. Translated, it gives CASSEYRVRQPQHF.

The rearrangement joins TRBV14 to TRBJ1-2; possibly TRBD1 for D (6 bases). The V and J ends lost 4 bases and 2 bases respectively, with 20 bases between them. Germline CDR1 is SGHDN and CDR2 is FVKESK. CDR3 size: 17 residues. The CDR3 DNA reads TGTGCCAGCAGCCCTTACCCTACAGGGTTTATGAACTATGGCTACACCTTC. Encoded protein: CASSPYPTGFMNYGYTF.

The chain uses TRBV6-1 and TRBJ2-7; D not resolved. The germline CDR1 and CDR2 sequences are MNHNS and SASEGT. Trimming pared 2 bases from V and 9 bases from J, leaving 20 bases between. The CDR3 runs to 15 residues. The DNA for the CDR3 is TGTGCCAGCAGTGAATCTCTTCCAGCGAACCACGGGCAGTACTTC. Translating it yields CASSESLPANHGQYF.

Worth noting for this clone: A junction end diverges from the germline sequence, so it may reflect a read error. This sequence joins TRBV7-9 and TRBJ2-2, with D hard to call. Germline CDR1 reads SEHNR; CDR2 reads FQNEAQ (reference sequence). The CDR3 covers 14 residues. In nucleotides, the CDR3 is TGTTCCAGCAGCTTAGTTTCCGGGACCGGGGAGCTGTTTTTT. Protein: CSSSLVSGTGELFF.

The chain combines TRBV6-5 with TRBJ2-1, with D possibly being TRBD2 (7 bases). Trimming removed 6 bases at V and 9 bases at J, with 18 bases between. The CDR3 loop spans 14 amino acids. Germline V gene sequence: CDR1 MNHEY, CDR2 SVGAGI. The CDR3 sequence: CASRDGRGHPEQFF. CDR3 coding DNA: TGTGCCAGCAGGGACGGGCGGGGGCATCCTGAGCAGTTCTTC.